Below, 9 T cell receptor beta chains from the same sample are listed, as sequenced in a study of CD8 T cells in ankylosing spondylitis. The study, taken as a whole, reports: A motif of several highly homologous TCR beta variants was seen as apparently characteristic of ankylosing spondylitis blood.

Which antigens these TCRs recognize remains unknown. TCRdb called the 5' RACE reads again in MiXCR, with one record for every CDR3 protein. The profile covers around 770,000 distinct CDR3 sequences, with 19% appearing a single time and around 19% taken by the ten largest. Sequenced sample: blood, either unsorted or a sorted T cell fraction (not recorded which). These receptor sequences come from a male donor with ankylosing spondylitis.

On this clonotype itself: Being one base from a much bigger clone, this may be a read error. The chain links TRBV7-3 to TRBJ2-1; tentative D call: TRBD2 (6 bases). V lost 8 bases and J 6 bases, leaving 8 bases between the germline ends. This CDR3 has 11 amino acids. The V gene's germline CDR1 is SGHTA and CDR2 FQGTGA. CDR3 in amino acids: CASGGSNEQFF. CDR3 bases: TGTGCCAGCGGGGGGTCCAATGAGCAGTTCTTC.

The CDR3 coding sequence is TGTGCCAGCAGCCGATCTCCCGGGGACCTCAATGAGCAGTTCTTC. Its protein product is CASSRSPGDLNEQFF. V usage is TRBV7-3 and J usage is TRBJ2-1, with D perhaps being TRBD1 or TRBD2 (5 bases each). Trimming pared 5 bases from V and 6 bases from J, leaving 17 bases between. Germline lookup yields CDR1 SGHTA and CDR2 FQGTGA. There are 15 residues in the CDR3.

This clonotype occurred a few times. The V call is TRBV12-3 or TRBV12-4, the J call TRBJ2-7; D remains unclear. The CDR3 is made up of 11 amino acids. V lost 6 bases and J lost 12, with 15 bases in between. The CDR3 DNA reads TGTGCCAGCAGCCCAATGGGGTGTCGGTACTTC. Translated: CASSPMGCRYF.

The rearrangement uses TRBV5-1 and TRBJ2-7; D might be TRBD1 (7 bases). Trimming pared 0 bases from V and 6 bases from J, leaving 16 bases between. This CDR3 is built from 15 residues. The germline V gene has CDR1 SGHRS and CDR2 YFSETQ. CDR3 protein: CASSLAGGPPAEQYF. The CDR3 DNA sequence: TGCGCCAGCAGCTTGGCAGGGGGGCCCCCCGCCGAGCAGTACTTC.

This clonotype has a handful of counts. J is TRBJ2-2 and V is TRBV12-3 or TRBV12-4; 13 bases align to TRBD2. The CDR3 sequence is 21 residues long. The junction had 12 bases not matched to a gene; V was cut back by 1 base and J by 1 base. The CDR3 DNA reads TGTGCCAGCAGTTTAGGGACTAGCGGGAGTAGTGATTCGTGGAACACCGGGGAGCTGTTTTTT. Translation: CASSLGTSGSSDSWNTGELFF.

This clonotype was detected only a few times. The rearrangement links TRBV2 to TRBJ2-1, with a possible D match to TRBD2 (5 bases). Trimming cost V 11 bases and J 0 bases, with 14 bases left between them. Germline V lookup: CDR1 SNHLY, CDR2 FYNNEI. The length of the CDR3 is 14 residues. The CDR3 coding sequence is TGTGCCTGCGGGCGAGCGGTCTCCTACAATGAGCAGTTCTTC. This sequence encodes CACGRAVSYNEQFF.

The chain has TRBV7-7 and TRBJ2-5; TRBD1 matches 7 bases. The CDR3 is made up of 14 amino acids. V gave up 5 bases and J gave up 7 bases; unmatched junction bases: 10. Looked up from germline, CDR1 is SSHAT and CDR2 is FNYEAQ (reference sequence). CDR3 DNA sequence: TGTGCCAGCAGCCTTGACAGGGAAGGCGGGACCCAGTACTTC. Encoded protein: CASSLDREGGTQYF.

This clonotype was counted between two and nine times. The V and J genes are TRBV3-1 and TRBJ2-7; TRBD2 aligns across 8 bases. Germline CDR1 LGHDT, CDR2 YNNKEL (reference sequence). This CDR3 has 16 residues. Germline trimming cut 0 bases from V and 3 bases from J; bases unmatched to any gene: 7. This chain's CDR3 is CASSQDLTAGDYEQYF. The CDR3 nucleotides are TGTGCCAGCAGCCAAGATCTGACAGCGGGGGACTACGAGCAGTACTTC.

The chain couples TRBV20-1 to TRBJ1-2, with a weak D call TRBD1 (6 bases). V shed 5 bases and J shed 6 bases, with 13 bases lying between them. The CDR3 has 12 residues. The germline gives CDR1 DFQATT, CDR2 SNEGSKA (reference sequence). The CDR3 here is CSAPRGGNGYTF. DNA for the CDR3: TGCAGTGCTCCCCGGGGGGGCAATGGCTACACCTTC.